A single sample is the source of the 4 T cell receptor beta chains below, sequenced in a study of T cells in Graves' hyperthyroidism and ophthalmopathy (dated by TCRdb to the late 2010s). The library was generated by multiplex PCR. Sequencing relied on an Illumina HiSeq 2000. The TCR beta CDR3 regions were amplified from RNA transcripts. The TCR CDR3 was subjected to a first round of RT-PCR using the HTBI primer set and the Qiagen OneStep RT-PCR kit. TCRdb redid the processing of the public reads, applying fastp at Q25 and MiXCR, and retained in-frame beta chains. Entries that share a CDR3 protein sequence are merged under the most common genes and DNA. The sample has under 400,000 distinct CDR3 sequences on record, roughly 20% of them singletons. About 49% of the sample rests with the top ten. The sample comprised blood. Source of these receptors: a woman between 45 and 60 years old with Graves' hyperthyroidism.

At least ten counts were recorded for this clonotype. V gene TRBV6-1 combines with J gene TRBJ2-1, with 9 positions matching TRBD2. V lost 6 bases to trimming and J lost 7 bases; unmatched junction nucleotides: 22. This CDR3 has 19 amino acids. CDR1 is MNHNS, CDR2 SASEGT, per germline. The CDR3 spells CASRPGPAGGAVVFNEQFF. CDR3 nucleotides: TGTGCCAGCAGACCTGGCCCCGCGGGAGGGGCGGTTGTTTTTAATGAGCAGTTCTTC.

This clonotype was counted ten times or more. The V call is TRBV2, the J call TRBJ2-3; D unclear. CDR1 SNHLY and CDR2 FYNNEI come from the germline V gene. This CDR3 is built from 12 residues. With 6 bases removed from V and 6 bases from J, the gap between germline ends came to 10 bases. This CDR3 is CASRLVVDTQYF. The CDR3 coding sequence is TGTGCCAGCAGGCTAGTTGTGGATACGCAGTATTTT.

This clonotype was picked up a small number of times. The chain carries TRBV28 and TRBJ1-2; D is perhaps TRBD1 (5 bases). The V gene's germline CDR1 is MDHEN and CDR2 SYDVKM. The CDR3 loop spans 14 amino acids. Trimming pared 5 bases from V and 3 bases from J, leaving 13 bases between. The CDR3 nucleotides are TGTGCCAGCAGTCTCCCGGACATATACTATGGCTACACCTTC. As protein: CASSLPDIYYGYTF.

The chain recombines TRBV6-1 with TRBJ1-5, with D possibly matching TRBD1 (5 bases). The CDR3 spans 15 residues. Germline CDR1 reads MNHNS; CDR2 reads SASEGT. The V gene lost 7 bases and the J gene lost 2 bases, with 15 bases spanning the gap. CDR3 DNA: TGTGCCAGCATGGGGGTAGGGATGGGCAATCAGCCCCAGCATTTT. It is translated as CASMGVGMGNQPQHF.